This T cell receptor (beta chain) stems from a study of STAT5B mutations in CD4+ large granular lymphocyte leukemia (dated by TCRdb to between 2021 and 2024). About the study as a whole: Among the healthy controls, the CDR3 'QG' motif was associated with a particular HLA allele. The TCRbeta repertoires of CD4+ T-cell large granular lymphocyte leukemia patients were compared with the TCRbeta repertoires of healthy blood donors. Flow cytometry performed on FACSCanto II or FACSVerse showed that the purified fractions had more than 95% purity among lymphocytes.

Beyond this particular receptor, the publication reports: Greater clonality appeared to be present in CD4-sorted patient repertoires than in healthy CD4+ repertoires, and the difference was retained after the putative leukemic clones were removed. Enrichment of TRBV06-family usage was observed among the top patient clones (8/27) relative to healthy controls (2/35). The data were not HLA-matched, and the higher clonality in CD4+ T-LGLL than in CD8+ T-LGLL could be due to the relatively small sample size. Main leukemic clonotypes were private to each patient, although about 25% appeared at low frequency in other patients' non-leukemic repertoires.

Concerning this clone: The antigen this receptor binds is unknown. Within one base of it there is no much larger clone, and no base qualities were kept.

The immunoSEQ assay at survey resolution was used to sequence TCRbeta rearrangements from genomic DNA. Per the authors' processing: In the TCR sequencing data, the lowest productive clonotype frequency that could be detected was 2.59 x 10-5. Only productive TCRbeta rearrangements, defined as complete and in-frame sequences, were included in the analyses. Simpson clonality, calculated in the immunoSEQ Analyzer version 3.0, was used as the measure of sample clonality. Clones were categorized by frequency as very rare, small, medium, large (1-20%) or hyperexpanded (>20%). Generation probabilities were estimated with OLGA 1.2.3, V-gene circos plots were made with VDJtools, specificities were searched in VDJdb, and CDR3 motifs were identified with GLIPH. Held by TCRdb, this immuneACCESS table contains in-frame sequences only and omits some clones. Under half of the omission traces to an unresolved V gene where checked; the cause of the rest is unknown. The V and J calls and the clone size are those of that table, but D and trimming were determined from the DNA. Recorded for this sample are almost 30,000 clones; 65% to 85% of them occurred a single time. The top ten constitute roughly 6.2% of the sample.

The healthy control group was made up of 30 to 45 blood donors, and the Finnish Red Cross blood service supplied their buffy coats. All TCR-sequenced material derived from peripheral blood: patient blood samples and healthy donor buffy coats. Ficoll-Hypaque gradient centrifugation was used to isolate peripheral blood mononuclear cells. CD4+ cells were magnetically purified from the buffy coats of healthy controls. Genomic DNA was extracted with the Gentra Puregene Cell and Tissue kit and quantified on a Qubit 2.0 fluorometer. V and J lose 3 bases and 4 bases, and a span of 11 bases separates them. In the germline V gene, CDR1 corresponds to SGHRS and CDR2 to YFSETQ. From the cysteine through the phenylalanine, the CDR3 covers 15 amino acids. Just CDR3 DNA is preserved here, 45 bases in frame from base 1.

What was sequenced was CD4+ T cells from blood buffy coats. This clonotype was sampled from a human donor in good health. The chain was built from TRBV5-1 and TRBJ2-6; the D gene is possibly TRBD1, with 6 bases matching. The DNA is TGCGCCAGCAGCTCACAGGGAACCGGGGCCAACGTCCTGACTTTC. The translation is CASSSQGTGANVLTF.